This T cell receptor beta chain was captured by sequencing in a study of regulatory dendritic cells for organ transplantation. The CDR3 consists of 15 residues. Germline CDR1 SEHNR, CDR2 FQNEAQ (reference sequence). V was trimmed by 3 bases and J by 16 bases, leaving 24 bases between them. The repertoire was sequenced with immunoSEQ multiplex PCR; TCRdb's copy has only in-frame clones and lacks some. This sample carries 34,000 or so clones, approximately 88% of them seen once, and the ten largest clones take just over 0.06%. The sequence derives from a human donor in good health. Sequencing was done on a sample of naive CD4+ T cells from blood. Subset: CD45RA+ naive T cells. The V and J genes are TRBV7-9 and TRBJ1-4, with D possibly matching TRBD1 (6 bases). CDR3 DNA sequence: TGTGCCAGCAGCTTTCCAATCGGTCCCGGGACAAGTCCGTTTTTT. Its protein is CASSFPIGPGTSPFF.